This note documents a single T cell receptor beta chain sequence. Authors' processing steps: Scientists estimated how many nucleated cells there were by amplifying reference gene primers. Data came from immunoSEQ multiplex PCR; TCRdb stores just in-frame clones and leaves some out. D and trimming come from the DNA, and the V and J calls and clone size come from that table. The data contain about 520,000 clones, 75% to 90% of them singletons. The CDR3 runs 11 residues. From germline, CDR1 is WSHSY and CDR2 SAAADI. The V end was cut by 3 bases, the J end by 14 bases, with 12 bases between. This sample is drawn from a study of blood T cell repertoires in COVID-19.

The sequence came from a human donor in a cohort sampled during active COVID-19. Specimen: peripheral blood. The chain is built from TRBV10-2 and TRBJ2-3; D is unresolved. The DNA of the CDR3 is TGCGCCAGCAGTGACGGAACCTCAGGGTATTTT. Translated: CASSDGTSGYF.